What follows are 17 T cell receptor beta chains derived from one specimen sequenced in a study of blood T cell repertoires in COVID-19. Generated by immunoSEQ multiplex PCR, the TCRdb table keeps only in-frame clones and is missing some. Of 250,000 or so clones listed, roughly 84% are singletons. The sequencing input was PBMCs or T cells enriched from blood (not recorded which). The source of these receptors is a woman in her forties or fifties who had been exposed to COVID-19.

The chain employs TRBV13 and TRBJ1-1; possible D gene TRBD1, 5 bases. V lost 5 bases, J lost 0 bases, and 13 bases lay in between. Per the germline V gene, CDR1 is PRHDT and CDR2 is FYEKMQ (reference sequence). This CDR3 is built from 15 residues. CDR3 sequence (DNA): TGTGCCAGCAGCACCCGCCGACAGATGAACACTGAAGCTTTCTTT. Translation: CASSTRRQMNTEAFF.

The rearrangement links TRBV6-2 or TRBV6-3 to TRBJ1-1, with no clear D. CDR3 length: 13 residues. CDR1 MNHEY and CDR2 SVGEGT come from the germline V gene. V lost 2 bases to trimming and J lost 1 base, with 5 bases between them. CDR3 amino acids: CASSYLSNTEAFF. CDR3 sequence (DNA): TGTGCCAGCAGTTACCTTTCGAACACTGAAGCTTTCTTT.

The genes are TRBV11-2 and TRBJ2-2; weak D call: TRBD2 (5 bases). Trimming removed 6 bases from V and 0 bases from J, with 8 bases in between. The CDR3 sequence is 14 residues long. Germline V gene data show CDR1 as SGHAT and CDR2 as FQNNGV. In nucleotides, the CDR3 is TGTGCCAGCAGGGCGGACTCGAACACCGGGGAGCTGTTTTTT. This translates into CASRADSNTGELFF.

The V call is TRBV29-1, the J call TRBJ2-7; 7 bases align to TRBD1. The germline V gene encodes CDR1 SQVTM and CDR2 ANQGSEA. The trim removed 7 bases at V and 3 bases at J, leaving 9 bases unmatched. The CDR3 has 13 amino acids. This CDR3 reads CSEPRDSVYEQYF. For the CDR3, the DNA is TGCAGCGAGCCCCGGGACAGCGTCTACGAGCAGTACTTC.

The chain joins TRBV25-1 to TRBJ2-2, with 12 bases that match TRBD1. The trim removed 6 bases at V and 4 bases at J, leaving 3 bases unmatched. CDR1 and CDR2 (germline): MGHDK, SYGVNS. There are 15 residues in the CDR3. CDR3 residues: CASRRDRGLTGELFF. DNA for the CDR3: TGTGCCAGCAGACGGGACAGGGGGCTCACCGGGGAGCTGTTTTTT.

The chain uses TRBV6-5 and TRBJ1-1; D remains unclear. Trimming took 3 bases from V and 5 from J, leaving 16 bases between them. Germline V gives CDR1 MNHEY, CDR2 SVGAGI. This CDR3 comprises 15 residues. CDR3 protein: CASSYPKGGRTEAFF. Here the CDR3 DNA reads TGTGCCAGCAGTTATCCGAAGGGCGGGAGGACTGAAGCTTTCTTT.

The V and J genes are TRBV5-8 and TRBJ2-5, with 7 bases aligning to TRBD1. The germline V gene encodes CDR1 SGHTS and CDR2 YDEGEE. V was pared by 4 bases and J by 2 bases, with 5 bases of the junction left unmatched. The CDR3 is 14 amino acids. The CDR3 DNA follows: TGTGCCAGCAGCAAGGGACAGCCACAAGAGACCCAGTACTTC. Protein: CASSKGQPQETQYF.

There are many counts of this clone. The genes are TRBV29-1 and TRBJ1-1; the match to TRBD1 covers 12 bases. Germline CDR1 reads SQVTM; CDR2 reads ANQGSEA. V shed 0 bases, J shed 11 bases, and the junction held 7 bases outside the gene matches. The CDR3 runs 14 residues. The CDR3 DNA follows: TGCAGCGTTGAAGATAGGGACAGGGGGCGCTTGGCTTTCTTT. It is translated as CSVEDRDRGRLAFF.

This clone was detected a few times. The chain recombines TRBV7-3 with TRBJ1-3, with D tentatively TRBD1 (6 bases). This CDR3 has 13 residues. Between the trimmed V and J ends, which lost 4 bases and 2 bases, there was a span of 6 bases. Germline V gene lookup returns CDR1 SGHTA and CDR2 FQGTGA. CDR3 loop: CASSSGAGNTIYF. The CDR3 DNA follows: TGTGCCAGCAGCTCAGGGGCTGGAAACACCATATATTTT.

The V and J genes are TRBV12-2 and TRBJ1-5; the table names TRBD1, a call not compared with the DNA. TRBV12-2 is termed a pseudogene. The CDR3 is made up of 17 amino acids. The CDR3 reads CASRWTGGGYSNQPQHF. The DNA of the CDR3 is TGTGCAAGTCGCTGGACAGGGGGCGGTTATAGCAATCAGCCCCAGCATTTT.

The chain carries TRBV21-1 and TRBJ2-7; the tabulated D call, TRBD2, remains unverified against the DNA. TRBV21-1 corresponds to a pseudogene. The CDR3 has 14 amino acids. The CDR3 coding sequence is TGTGCCAGCAGCAATGGGGGGGCGGTATACGAGCAGTACTTC. It specifies CASSNGGAVYEQYF.

The chain uses TRBV10-3 and TRBJ1-3; no clear D gene. Trimming removed 4 bases from V and 0 bases from J, with 10 bases in between. Germline loops: CDR1 ENHRY, CDR2 SYGVKD. The CDR3 totals 15 residues. CDR3 loop: CAISGVLPSGNTIYF. CDR3 DNA: TGTGCCATCAGTGGTGTCCTACCCTCTGGAAACACCATATATTTT.

V is TRBV2 and J is TRBJ2-5; unclear D gene. V was shortened by 8 bases and J by 1 base, with 8 bases between the two germline ends. Germline lookup yields CDR1 SNHLY and CDR2 FYNNEI. The CDR3 spans 12 residues. This chain's CDR3 is CASAAVQETQYF. CDR3 nucleotides: TGTGCCAGCGCGGCGGTCCAAGAGACCCAGTACTTC.

The chain carries TRBV18 and TRBJ2-5, with D possibly being TRBD1 (5 bases). The CDR3 spans 19 residues. The germline V gene encodes CDR1 KGHSH and CDR2 LQKENI. Deletions cut 2 bases from V and 2 bases from J, with 24 bases between. This chain's CDR3 is CASSPGNGPWQGGQETQYF. The CDR3 bases are TGTGCCAGCTCACCAGGAAACGGCCCGTGGCAGGGTGGTCAAGAGACCCAGTACTTC.

This clone was seen a few times. This chain uses TRBV28 with TRBJ2-5, with TRBD2 matching over 10 bases. The CDR3 totals 15 residues. The V gene end was trimmed by 3 bases and the J gene end by 3 bases; junction bases not matched to a gene: 4. In germline, CDR1 is MDHEN, CDR2 SYDVKM. CDR3 sequence: CASSLSGGAKETQYF. In DNA, the CDR3 is TGTGCCAGCAGTTTGAGCGGGGGGGCTAAAGAGACCCAGTACTTC.

J is TRBJ1-2 and V is TRBV29-1; D is uncertain. V dropped 3 bases and J dropped 12 bases, with 17 bases sitting between them. Germline CDR1 SQVTM, CDR2 ANQGSEA. The CDR3 totals 12 residues. The CDR3 spells CSVEARPGVHTF. Here the CDR3 DNA reads TGCAGCGTTGAGGCCCGGCCGGGTGTCCACACCTTC.

The chain links TRBV6-2 or TRBV6-3 to TRBJ2-7; D is unclear. CDR1 is MNHEY and CDR2 is SVGEGT in the germline V gene. The length of the CDR3 is 12 residues. The V and J ends lost 2 bases and 4 bases respectively, with 6 bases between them. The CDR3 sequence is CASSYGKYEQYF. The CDR3 bases are TGTGCCAGCAGTTACGGCAAATACGAGCAGTACTTC.